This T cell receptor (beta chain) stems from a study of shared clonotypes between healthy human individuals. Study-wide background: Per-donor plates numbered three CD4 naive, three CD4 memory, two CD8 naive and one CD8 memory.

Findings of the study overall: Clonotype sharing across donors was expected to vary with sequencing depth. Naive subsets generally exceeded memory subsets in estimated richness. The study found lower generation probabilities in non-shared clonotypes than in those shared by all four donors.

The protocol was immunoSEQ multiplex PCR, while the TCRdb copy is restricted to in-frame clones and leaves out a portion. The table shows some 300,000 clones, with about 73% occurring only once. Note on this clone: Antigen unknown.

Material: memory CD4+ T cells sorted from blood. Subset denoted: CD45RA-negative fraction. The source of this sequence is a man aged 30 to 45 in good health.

CDR3 sequence reads: CASMSGRAGAHTDTQYF. The CDR3, as DNA: TGTGCCAGTATGTCCGGGAGGGCCGGTGCACACACAGATACGCAGTATTTT. J is TRBJ2-3 and V is TRBV19; TRBD2 agrees at 8 bases. Trimming removed 7 bases from V and 2 bases from J; junction bases left unmatched: 14. Germline V gene data show CDR1 as LNHDA and CDR2 as SQIVND (reference sequence). This CDR3 has 17 residues.